This entry concerns a single T cell receptor (beta chain). This sample was taken from a study of blood T cells in healthy people across ages. Then a second PCR, running about 6 to 12 cycles, was carried out with a sample-barcoded 5' primer and a J-beta primer mix. TCRdb recomputed calls from the 5' RACE reads with MiXCR, one row per CDR3 protein. Among about 630,000 distinct CDR3 sequences listed, around 21% were seen once. The TCR sequence derives from a man between 65 and 85 years old in good health. Sequenced input: blood.

In nucleotides, the CDR3 is TGCAGTGCTAGAGAGGGTAGCGGGAGGCGAGAGACCCAGTACTTC. This gives the protein CSAREGSGRRETQYF. The chain employs TRBV20-1 and TRBJ2-5; the match to TRBD2 covers 10 bases. CDR3 length: 15 residues. From germline, CDR1 is DFQATT and CDR2 SNEGSKA (reference sequence). V was clipped by 0 bases and J by 4 bases; unmatched bases: 5.